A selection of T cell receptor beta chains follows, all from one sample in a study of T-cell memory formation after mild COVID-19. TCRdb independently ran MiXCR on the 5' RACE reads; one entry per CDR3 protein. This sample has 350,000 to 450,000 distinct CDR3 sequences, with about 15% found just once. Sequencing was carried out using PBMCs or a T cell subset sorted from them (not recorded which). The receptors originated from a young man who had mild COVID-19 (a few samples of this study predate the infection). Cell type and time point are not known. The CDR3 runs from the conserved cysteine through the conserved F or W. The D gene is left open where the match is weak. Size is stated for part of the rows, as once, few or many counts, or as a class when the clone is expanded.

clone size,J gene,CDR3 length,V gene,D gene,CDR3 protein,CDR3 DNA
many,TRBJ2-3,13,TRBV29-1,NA,CSVVTRDTDTQYF,TGCAGCGTCGTAACTAGGGACACAGATACGCAGTATTTT
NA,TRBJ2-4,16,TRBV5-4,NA,CASSNPGTLAKNIQYF,TGTGCCAGCAGCAATCCGGGGACCCTAGCCAAAAACATTCAGTACTTC
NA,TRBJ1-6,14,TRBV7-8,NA,CASSTRPESSPLHF,TGTGCCAGCAGCACCCGTCCCGAAAGCTCACCCCTCCACTTT
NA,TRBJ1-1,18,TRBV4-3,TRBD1,CASSQDLVSGTANTEAFF,TGCGCCAGCAGCCAAGATCTCGTCTCCGGGACAGCGAACACTGAAGCTTTCTTT
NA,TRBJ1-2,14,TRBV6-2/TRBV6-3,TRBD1,CASRSGQGTYGYTF,TGTGCCAGCAGATCCGGACAGGGAACCTATGGCTACACCTTC
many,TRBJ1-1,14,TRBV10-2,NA,CASNLGGANTEAFF,TGCGCCAGCAATCTAGGGGGGGCGAACACTGAAGCTTTCTTT
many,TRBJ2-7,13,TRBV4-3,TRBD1,CASSQTGSGEQYF,TGCGCCAGCAGCCAGACAGGGTCGGGCGAGCAGTACTTC
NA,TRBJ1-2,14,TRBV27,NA,CASSFQGSPYGYTF,TGTGCCAGCAGTTTCCAGGGAAGCCCATATGGCTACACCTTC
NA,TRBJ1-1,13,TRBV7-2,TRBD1,CASSSRRQGTTFF,TGTGCCAGCAGCTCTCGCCGACAGGGGACGACTTTCTTT
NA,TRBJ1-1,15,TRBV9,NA,CASSLLETMNTEAFF,TGTGCCAGCAGCCTCCTCGAGACCATGAACACTGAAGCTTTCTTT
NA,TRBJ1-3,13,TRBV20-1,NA,CSARQGRGNTIYF,TGCAGTGCTAGGCAGGGGCGGGGAAACACCATATATTTT
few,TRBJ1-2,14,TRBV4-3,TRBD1,CASSQGTGIYGYTF,TGCGCCAGCAGCCAAGGGACAGGGATCTATGGCTACACCTTC
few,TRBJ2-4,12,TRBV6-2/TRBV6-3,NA,CASAGAGNIQYF,TGTGCCAGCGCGGGGGCCGGAAACATTCAGTACTTC
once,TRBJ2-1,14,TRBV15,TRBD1,CATSTGQTRDEQFF,TGTGCCACCAGCACGGGACAGACCCGGGATGAGCAGTTCTTC
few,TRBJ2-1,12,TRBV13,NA,CASSRGGSEQFF,TGTGCCAGCAGCAGAGGGGGGAGTGAGCAGTTCTTC
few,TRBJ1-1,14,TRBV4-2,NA,CASSQRASNTEAFF,TGTGCCAGCAGCCAGCGAGCGTCGAACACTGAAGCTTTCTTT
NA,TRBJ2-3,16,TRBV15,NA,CATSRDRGRSTDTQYF,TGTGCCACCAGCAGAGACAGGGGCCGTAGCACAGATACGCAGTATTTT
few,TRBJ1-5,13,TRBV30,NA,CAFNSDSNQPQHF,TGTGCCTTTAACTCGGATAGCAATCAGCCCCAGCATTTT
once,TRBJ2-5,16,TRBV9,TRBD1,CASSTESGTGVETQYF,TGTGCCAGCAGCACCGAGTCCGGGACAGGGGTAGAGACCCAGTACTTC
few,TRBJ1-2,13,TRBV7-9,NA,CASSLWTSYGYTF,TGTGCCAGCAGCTTATGGACATCCTATGGCTACACCTTC
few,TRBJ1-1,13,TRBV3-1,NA,CASSQDQSTEAFF,TGTGCCAGCAGCCAAGATCAATCCACTGAAGCTTTCTTT
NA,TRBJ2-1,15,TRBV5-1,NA,CASSILTGSSGEQFF,TGCGCCAGCAGCATCCTCACTGGGTCGAGTGGTGAGCAGTTCTTC
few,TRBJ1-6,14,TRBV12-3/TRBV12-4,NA,CASNPGRYNSPLHF,TGTGCCAGCAACCCTGGCCGCTATAATTCACCCCTCCACTTT
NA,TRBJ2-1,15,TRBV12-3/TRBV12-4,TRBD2,CASSLPGLAGVGPFF,TGTGCCAGCAGTCTACCGGGACTAGCGGGTGTAGGTCCGTTCTTC
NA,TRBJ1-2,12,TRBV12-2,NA,CASRPSGCGYTF,TGTGCAAGTCGCCCCAGTGGGTGCGGCTACACCTTC
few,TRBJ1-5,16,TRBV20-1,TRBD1,CSARARLRGRNQPQHF,TGCAGTGCTAGAGCCAGATTAAGGGGGCGGAATCAGCCCCAGCATTTT